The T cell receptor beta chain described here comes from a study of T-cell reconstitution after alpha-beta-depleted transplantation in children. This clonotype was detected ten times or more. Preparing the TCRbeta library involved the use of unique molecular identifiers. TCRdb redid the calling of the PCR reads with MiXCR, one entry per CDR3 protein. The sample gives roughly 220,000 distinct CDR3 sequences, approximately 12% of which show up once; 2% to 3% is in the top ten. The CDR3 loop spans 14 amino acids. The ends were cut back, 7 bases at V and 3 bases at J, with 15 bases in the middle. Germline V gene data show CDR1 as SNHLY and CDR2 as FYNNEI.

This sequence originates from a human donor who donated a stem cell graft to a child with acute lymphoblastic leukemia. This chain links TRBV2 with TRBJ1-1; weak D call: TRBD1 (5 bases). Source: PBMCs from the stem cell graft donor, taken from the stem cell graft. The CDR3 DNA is TGTGCCAGCACCCGGATGACGGGGGACACTGAAGCTTTCTTT. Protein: CASTRMTGDTEAFF.